Listed below are T cell receptor beta chains from one sample, sequenced in a study of blood T cell repertoires in COVID-19. The protocol was immunoSEQ multiplex PCR, while the TCRdb copy is restricted to in-frame clones and leaves out a portion. The sample has about 160,000 clones; about four fifths are singletons. Sequenced input: peripheral blood. The receptors come from a woman aged 55-69 years with COVID-19, enrolled during active disease. CDR3s include the opening cysteine and the closing phenylalanine or tryptophan. A D gene is named only where the DNA matches it firmly. Only some rows state a clone size, as once, few, many or a class for expanded clones.

TRBD1	TRBJ1-1	TRBV5-1	NA	CASSQRGLQGVLNTEAFF	TGCGCCAGCAGTCAAAGGGGCCTACAGGGGGTACTGAACACTGAAGCTTTCTTT
NA	TRBJ2-1	TRBV2	NA	CASSADNEQFF	TGTGCCAGCAGTGCTGACAATGAGCAGTTCTTC
NA	TRBJ1-2	TRBV20-1	once	CSASQQENYGYTF	TGCAGTGCTAGTCAACAGGAAAACTATGGCTACACCTTC
TRBD1	TRBJ2-7	TRBV29-1	NA	CSAGPGQGITEQYF	TGCAGCGCTGGTCCGGGACAGGGAATAACCGAGCAGTACTTC
TRBD1	TRBJ1-3	TRBV19	few	CASSDWTGSEFGNTIYF	TGTGCCAGTAGTGATTGGACAGGTTCGGAATTTGGAAACACCATATATTTT
NA	TRBJ1-6	TRBV15	NA	CATSGEGIRRGSPLHF	TGTGCCACCAGCGGGGAAGGCATCCGCCGGGGGTCACCCCTCCACTTT
TRBD2	TRBJ2-2	TRBV6-2/TRBV6-3	few	CASSSGTSGRGSNTGELFF	TGTGCCAGCAGCTCCGGGACTAGCGGGAGGGGTTCGAACACCGGGGAGCTGTTTTTT
TRBD1	TRBJ1-1	TRBV5-1	NA	CASSLAGQMNTEAFF	TGCGCCAGCAGCTTGGCGGGACAGATGAACACTGAAGCTTTCTTT
TRBD1	TRBJ2-3	TRBV7-9	NA	CASSSAGTGGPNTDTQYF	TGTGCCAGCAGCTCGGCCGGGACAGGGGGCCCAAACACAGATACGCAGTATTTT
TRBD2	TRBJ2-7	TRBV27	NA	CASSYSSGRAGYEQYF	TGTGCCAGCAGTTACTCTAGCGGGAGGGCGGGGTACGAGCAGTACTTC
NA	TRBJ2-5	TRBV5-1	NA	CASSLLQAQETQYF	TGCGCCAGCAGCTTGTTACAGGCCCAAGAGACCCAGTACTTC
TRBD2	TRBJ2-1	TRBV7-8	NA	CASSRRERSSYNEQFF	TGTGCCAGCTCTAGGCGGGAGAGGAGCTCCTACAATGAGCAGTTCTTC
NA	TRBJ1-1	TRBV5-1	NA	CASSADRNTEAFF	TGCGCCAGCAGCGCAGACAGGAACACTGAAGCTTTCTTT
NA	TRBJ1-2	TRBV6-5	NA	CASSAGGLFGYTF	TGTGCCAGCAGCGCGGGGGGACTTTTTGGCTACACCTTC
NA	TRBJ2-5	TRBV6-6	NA	CASSPSFPETQYF	TGTGCCAGCAGCCCCAGTTTTCCGGAGACCCAGTACTTC
TRBD1	TRBJ1-2	TRBV19	NA	CASSIRGQGAIYGYTF	TGTGCCAGTAGTATTCGAGGACAGGGGGCGATCTATGGCTACACCTTC
NA	TRBJ1-2	TRBV4-3	NA	CASSQDLNRDYGYTF	TGCGCCAGCAGCCAAGATTTGAACAGGGACTATGGCTACACCTTC
TRBD2	TRBJ2-5	TRBV28	NA	CASSLGTSGQETQYF	TGTGCCAGCAGTTTGGGGACTAGCGGCCAAGAGACCCAGTACTTC
TRBD2	TRBJ2-5	TRBV7-8	NA	CASSHGLARLRRQETQYF	TGTGCCAGCAGCCATGGACTAGCCCGTTTACGTAGGCAAGAGACCCAGTACTTC
NA	TRBJ2-2	TRBV7-3	NA	CASSITGAGELFF	TGTGCCAGCAGCATAACGGGAGCCGGGGAGCTGTTTTTT
NA	TRBJ2-3	TRBV10-3	few	CAASGTLTDTQYF	TGTGCCGCGTCCGGGACTCTCACAGATACGCAGTATTTT
NA	TRBJ1-5	TRBV15	many	CATSRAGQGPSRSNQPQHF	TGTGCCACCAGCAGAGCCGGACAAGGCCCTTCACGTAGCAATCAGCCCCAGCATTTT
TRBD2	TRBJ2-3	TRBV5-1	NA	CASSLRLAGGTDTQYF	TGCGCCAGCAGCTTGAGACTAGCGGGAGGGACAGATACGCAGTATTTT
TRBD1	TRBJ1-3	TRBV5-5	NA	CASSLGQGTSWGGNTIYF	TGTGCCAGCAGCTTGGGACAGGGGACCTCTTGGGGTGGAAACACCATATATTTT
TRBD2	TRBJ2-5	TRBV2	NA	CASSATSGRGETQYF	TGTGCCAGCAGCGCGACTAGCGGGAGGGGGGAGACCCAGTACTTC
NA	TRBJ2-2	TRBV5-4	NA	CASSNRSGNTGELFF	TGTGCCAGCAGCAACAGGTCGGGGAACACCGGGGAGCTGTTTTTT
NA	TRBJ1-3	TRBV6-5	NA	CATHGGSGNTIYF	TGTGCCACGCACGGCGGGTCTGGAAACACCATATATTTT
TRBD1	TRBJ1-2	TRBV27	few	CASTRSRDRALNYGYTF	TGTGCCAGCACGAGGTCTCGGGACAGGGCGCTTAACTATGGCTACACCTTC
TRBD2	TRBJ2-1	TRBV28	NA	CASSFPRVESYGTSGRTYNEQFF	TGTGCCAGCAGTTTTCCCCGGGTTGAGTCATACGGGACTAGCGGGAGAACCTACAATGAGCAGTTCTTC
TRBD1	TRBJ2-3	TRBV27	NA	CASRDRSFRYTDTQYF	TGTGCCAGCAGGGACAGGTCTTTCAGGTATACAGATACGCAGTATTTT
TRBD1	TRBJ1-6	TRBV9	NA	CASSALDRNSPLHF	TGTGCCAGCAGCGCCCTGGACAGGAATTCACCCCTCCACTTT
TRBD1	TRBJ1-3	TRBV7-9	NA	CASSRDRSISGNTIYF	TGTGCCAGCAGCCGGGACAGAAGTATCTCTGGAAACACCATATATTTT
NA	TRBJ2-3	TRBV5-6	NA	CASSLGRELSTDTQYF	TGTGCCAGCAGCCTAGGACGGGAGCTCAGCACAGATACGCAGTATTTT
NA	TRBJ1-1	TRBV30	once	CAWSVLPGNTEAFF	TGTGCCTGGAGTGTATTACCGGGGAACACTGAAGCTTTCTTT
TRBD1	TRBJ2-7	TRBV18	NA	CASSPPVGQGIHEQYF	TGTGCCAGCTCACCACCCGTAGGACAGGGTATCCACGAGCAGTACTTC
NA	TRBJ1-5	TRBV6-1	NA	CASSEAGGVYQPQHF	TGTGCCAGCAGTGAGGCGGGAGGTGTCTATCAGCCCCAGCATTTT
NA	TRBJ2-5	TRBV4-3	once	CASSQDHAVQETQYF	TGCGCCAGCAGCCAAGATCACGCGGTCCAAGAGACCCAGTACTTC
NA	TRBJ1-2	TRBV4-2	NA	CASSPTGGSNYGYTF	TGTGCCAGCAGCCCAACTGGGGGCTCGAACTATGGCTACACCTTC
TRBD2	TRBJ2-2	TRBV4-2	NA	CASSQDPTVLAGVAGELFF	TGTGCCAGCAGCCAAGATCCCACCGTACTAGCGGGGGTCGCCGGGGAGCTGTTTTTT
TRBD2	TRBJ2-5	TRBV10-3	NA	CAIGLAGEETQYF	TGTGCCATCGGGCTAGCGGGCGAAGAGACCCAGTACTTC
NA	TRBJ1-2	TRBV6-5	NA	CASTRDSLNYGYTF	TGTGCCAGCACCAGGGATTCCTTAAACTATGGCTACACCTTC
TRBD1	TRBJ2-5	TRBV3-1/TRBV3-2	few	CASSSLPGQGIGETQYF	TGTGCCAGCAGCTCACTCCCGGGACAGGGTATTGGGGAGACCCAGTACTTC
NA	TRBJ2-7	TRBV27	few	CASSLGGVYEQYF	TGTGCCAGCAGTTTGGGGGGTGTCTACGAGCAGTACTTC
NA	TRBJ1-5	TRBV12-5	few	CASGLVLGVGNQPQHF	TGTGCTAGTGGTTTGGTATTAGGGGTTGGCAATCAGCCCCAGCATTTT
NA	TRBJ2-7	TRBV6-6	many	CASSLAFYEQYF	TGTGCCAGCAGTCTGGCCTTCTACGAGCAGTACTTC
TRBD1	TRBJ1-2	TRBV7-2	NA	CASRPGTGGPTNYGYTF	TGTGCCAGCAGACCCGGGACAGGGGGACCCACTAACTATGGCTACACCTTC
TRBD1	TRBJ2-7	TRBV13	NA	CASSSGGFYEQYF	TGTGCCAGCAGCTCAGGGGGCTTCTACGAGCAGTACTTC